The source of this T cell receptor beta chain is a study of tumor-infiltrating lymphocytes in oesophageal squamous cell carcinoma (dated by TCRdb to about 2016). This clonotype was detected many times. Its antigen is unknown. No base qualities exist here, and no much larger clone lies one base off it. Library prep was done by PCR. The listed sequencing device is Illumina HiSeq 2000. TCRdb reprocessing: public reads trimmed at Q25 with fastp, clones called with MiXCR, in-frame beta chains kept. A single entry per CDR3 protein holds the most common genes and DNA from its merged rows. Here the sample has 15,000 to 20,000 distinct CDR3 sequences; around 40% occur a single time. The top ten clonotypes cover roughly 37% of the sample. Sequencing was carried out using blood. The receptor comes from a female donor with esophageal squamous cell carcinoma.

The nucleotide sequence reads as follows: TGTGCCAGCAGCCATCGGGCAGGCCCCGCAGGGGGAGGCTACACCTTC. It specifies CASSHRAGPAGGGYTF. This sequence uses TRBV14 and TRBJ1-2; TRBD1 matches 7 bases in the middle. From V the trimming removes 3 bases and from J it removes 8 bases, while the gene matches leave 15 bases of the junction unaccounted for. The CDR3 contains 16 residues, cysteine and phenylalanine counted. Only CDR3 DNA remains: 48 bases, in frame from the first base. The germline V gene gives CDR1 as SGHDN and CDR2 as FVKESK.